Presented here are 20 T cell receptor beta chains from one specimen sequenced in a study of CD8 T cells in ankylosing spondylitis. Study-level results: The study identified a TCR beta motif of about eight highly homologous variants that appeared characteristic of ankylosing spondylitis blood.

TCRdb re-called the 5' RACE reads through MiXCR, storing one row per CDR3 protein. The table has some 220,000 distinct CDR3 sequences, about 7.3% seen once. No cognate antigen is known for these TCRs. The sample comprised blood, either unsorted or a sorted T cell fraction (not recorded which). The origin of the receptors is a male donor with ankylosing spondylitis.

This clonotype was detected many times. The rearrangement uses TRBV29-1 and TRBJ1-2, with D hard to call. The germline V gene has CDR1 SQVTM and CDR2 ANQGSEA. The germline V and J ends were trimmed by 3 bases and 4 bases, with 15 bases remaining between them. The CDR3 sequence is 14 residues long. The CDR3 spells CSVDRGKWSYGYTF. The CDR3 DNA follows: TGCAGCGTTGATCGCGGTAAATGGTCCTATGGCTACACCTTC.

This clonotype has at least ten counts. The chain couples TRBV3-1 to TRBJ2-5; D gene ambiguous. CDR3 length equals 15 residues. Trimming removed 1 base at V and 2 bases at J, with 11 bases between. Germline-derived CDR1 and CDR2 are LGHDT and YNNKEL (reference sequence). CDR3 DNA: TGTGCCAGCAGCCAAGTCTTTCAGAGACAAGAGACCCAGTACTTC. This gives the protein CASSQVFQRQETQYF.

This clonotype was seen at least ten times. V is TRBV5-5 and J is TRBJ2-1; no definite D call. Germline loops: CDR1 SGHKS, CDR2 YYEKEE (reference sequence). V lost 0 bases and J lost 5, with 15 bases in between. CDR3 length: 16 residues. CDR3 nucleotides: TGTGCCAGCAGCTTGGTATGGCGCCATCTAAACAATGAGCAGTTCTTC. Translation: CASSLVWRHLNNEQFF.

In this sample, this clonotype turned up many times. This chain connects TRBV12-3 or TRBV12-4 to TRBJ1-1; TRBD1 is a possible D gene (5 bases). The CDR3 runs 15 residues. V was pared by 7 bases and J by 0 bases, with 15 bases between. The CDR3 is CASILGLGVNTEAFF. The CDR3 bases are TGTGCCAGCATCCTGGGTTTAGGGGTGAACACTGAAGCTTTCTTT.

This chain joins TRBV20-1 and TRBJ2-7; a weak D match, TRBD2 (6 bases). Germline CDR1 and CDR2: DFQATT and SNEGSKA (reference sequence). Trimming took 4 bases from V and 0 from J, leaving 10 bases between them. This CDR3 is 13 amino acids long. CDR3 sequence: CSAKDGSSYEQYF. The CDR3 DNA is TGCAGTGCTAAGGACGGGAGCTCCTACGAGCAGTACTTC.

V and J are TRBV20-1 and TRBJ2-7; D not certain. There are 13 residues in the CDR3. Germline assignment: CDR1 DFQATT and CDR2 SNEGSKA (reference sequence). Trimming stripped 3 bases from V and 0 bases from J, with 9 bases between. The CDR3 DNA sequence: TGCAGTGCTAGCCCGAGAAACTCCTACGAGCAGTACTTC. Its protein product is CSASPRNSYEQYF.

This clonotype was observed a few times. The chain couples TRBV15 to TRBJ2-7; 8 positions match TRBD2. The CDR3 length is 15 residues. Germline V gene sequence: CDR1 LNHNV, CDR2 YYDKDF (reference sequence). Unmatched junction bases numbered 7, after V lost 3 bases and J lost 3 bases. The CDR3 bases are TGTGCCACCAGCAGGGTAGCGGGGCTAGGCTACGAGCAGTACTTC. Its protein is CATSRVAGLGYEQYF.

The CDR3 nucleotides are TGTGCCAGCAGCTCTGGTGTAGCAGAGACCCAGTACTTC. As protein: CASSSGVAETQYF. The chain is built from TRBV7-1 and TRBJ2-5; D gene ambiguous. TRBV7-1 falls under the ORF class, with uncertain function. V lost 3 bases to trimming and J lost 4 bases, with 9 bases between them. This CDR3 comprises 13 residues.

This clonotype was observed many times. V and J are TRBV6-1 and TRBJ2-2, with D perhaps being TRBD1 or TRBD2 (6 bases each). With 3 bases removed from V and 3 bases from J, the gap between germline ends came to 14 bases. Germline V gives CDR1 MNHNS, CDR2 SASEGT. The CDR3 contains 16 residues. This CDR3 reads CASSDVNREDTGELFF. The CDR3 DNA reads TGTGCCAGCAGTGATGTAAACAGGGAGGACACCGGGGAGCTGTTTTTT.

This clonotype was detected ten times or more. This rearrangement joins TRBV28 to TRBJ1-5; 7 positions agree with TRBD1. Germline CDR1 is MDHEN and CDR2 is SYDVKM. V lost 2 bases, J lost 4 bases, and 5 bases stayed unmatched. The CDR3 consists of 15 residues. In nucleotides, the CDR3 is TGTGCCAGCAGTTTACAGGGGGGAAGGAATCAGCCCCAGCATTTT. Amino acid sequence: CASSLQGGRNQPQHF.

This clonotype was counted at least ten times. The chain joins TRBV5-6 to TRBJ2-7, with D maybe TRBD1 (6 bases). Trimming took off 0 bases at V and 0 bases at J, with 10 bases between the two ends. Germline V gene sequence: CDR1 SGHDT, CDR2 YYEEEE. CDR3 length: 15 amino acids. CDR3 bases: TGTGCCAGCAGCTTGGATGGGGGCCTCTCCTACGAGCAGTACTTC. It specifies CASSLDGGLSYEQYF.

This clonotype has a count of ten or more. This rearrangement joins TRBV4-2 to TRBJ1-5; possibly TRBD1 for D (6 bases). This CDR3 is 16 amino acids long. V gave up 1 base and J gave up 2 bases, with 12 bases separating them. The germline gives CDR1 LGHNA, CDR2 YNFKEQ. The CDR3 sequence is CASSQAGERGNQPQHF. CDR3 bases: TGTGCCAGCAGCCAAGCAGGGGAAAGGGGCAATCAGCCCCAGCATTTT.

The chain combines TRBV27 with TRBJ1-1; possible D gene TRBD1, 6 bases. Germline V gives CDR1 MNHEY, CDR2 SMNVEV (reference sequence). There are 15 residues in the CDR3. Trimming removed 5 bases from V and 7 bases from J, with 20 bases in between. Written as DNA, the CDR3 is TGTGCCAGCAGTCCTCAAAGACAGGCCCGGGGTGAAGCTTTCTTT. Its translation is CASSPQRQARGEAFF.

This clonotype was picked up many times. The chain has TRBV6-2 or TRBV6-3 and TRBJ2-7; a weak D match, TRBD1 (5 bases). This CDR3 contains 16 residues. Deletions cut 7 bases from V and 0 bases from J, with 19 bases between. CDR1 and CDR2 (germline): MNHEY, SVGEGT. CDR3 amino acids: CASTNGMAGNSYEQYF. CDR3 bases: TGTGCCAGCACCAATGGGATGGCAGGGAACTCCTACGAGCAGTACTTC.

This clonotype has just a few counts. V and J are TRBV19 and TRBJ2-2; 7 bases agree with TRBD2. Losses at the gene ends were 3 bases for V and 0 bases for J; bases not matched to a gene: 7. This CDR3 region has 17 residues. CDR1 LNHDA and CDR2 SQIVND come from the germline V gene (reference sequence). This chain's CDR3 is CASSMRGGVANTGELFF. The CDR3 DNA is TGTGCCAGTAGTATGAGGGGAGGGGTTGCGAACACCGGGGAGCTGTTTTTT.

This clonotype was found many times. The chain uses TRBV30 and TRBJ1-5, with TRBD1 identical over 8 bases. This CDR3 is 14 amino acids long. Germline loops: CDR1 GTSNPN, CDR2 SVGIG (reference sequence). V was pared by 4 bases and J by 2 bases, with 4 bases of the junction left unmatched. The CDR3 bases are TGTGCCTGGACCGGACAGGGAGGCAATCAGCCCCAGCATTTT. Encoded protein: CAWTGQGGNQPQHF.

This clonotype has only a few counts. CDR3 loop: CASIHRDHYNEQFF. Here the CDR3 DNA reads TGTGCCAGCATCCACCGGGACCACTACAATGAGCAGTTCTTC. This sequence joins TRBV7-9 and TRBJ2-1; D may correspond to TRBD1 or TRBD2 (5 bases each). V lost 7 bases to trimming and J lost 3 bases, with 13 bases between them. This CDR3 region has 14 residues. Per germline, CDR1 SEHNR and CDR2 FQNEAQ (reference sequence).

This clonotype was seen repeatedly, ten times or more. The chain joins TRBV4-3 to TRBJ1-3; 8 positions match TRBD1. The CDR3 is 16 residues long. J gave up 7 bases and V 2 bases, and 10 bases lay outside the gene matches. Germline V gives CDR1 LGHNA, CDR2 YSLEER. In DNA, the CDR3 is TGCGCCAGCAGCCAAACCCAGGACAGGGCAGGGAACACCATATATTTT. Amino acids: CASSQTQDRAGNTIYF.

J is TRBJ1-1 and V is TRBV7-9; D is undetermined. The CDR3 spans 13 residues. V was shortened by 6 bases and J by 4 bases, with 12 bases between the two germline ends. Germline CDR1 reads SEHNR; CDR2 reads FQNEAQ (reference sequence). The CDR3 is CASRRSLSTEAFF. CDR3 nucleotides: TGTGCCAGCAGGCGCAGCTTATCCACTGAAGCTTTCTTT.

This clonotype was detected many times. The rearrangement links TRBV20-1 to TRBJ2-7; no firm D call. CDR1 DFQATT and CDR2 SNEGSKA come from the germline V gene (reference sequence). With 3 bases removed from V and 2 bases from J, the gap between germline ends came to 8 bases. The CDR3 covers 12 residues. CDR3 DNA: TGCAGTGCTAGGTTAATCACCTACGAGCAGTACTTC. This gives the protein CSARLITYEQYF.